A selection of T cell receptor beta chains follows, all from one sample in a study of cytomegalovirus exposure and HLA in healthy donors. The repertoire was sequenced with immunoSEQ multiplex PCR; TCRdb's copy has only in-frame clones and lacks some. The sample contains fewer than 250,000 clones, 60% to 80% of which appear only once. The material sequenced was PBMCs. These receptors originate from a woman in her thirties in good health and CMV-seropositive. The conserved cysteine and the conserved F or W are not part of the CDR3 here. The size entry is marked missing in some rows and otherwise reads once, few, many or a size class.

clone_size j_call v_call cdr3_aa
. TRBJ2-2 TRBV18 ASSPQAGAYTGELF
. TRBJ2-5 TRBV7-2 ASSSAETQY
few TRBJ2-1 TRBV9 ASSVGVGGYNEQF
. TRBJ2-5 TRBV7-3 ASSLKGAPGRAGQETQY
. TRBJ1-2 TRBV2 ASRPWGRVVYGYT
. TRBJ2-3 TRBV7-6 ASSLANLNLAGGVDTQY
. TRBJ2-4 TRBV5-1 ASSLGGSLGENIQY
. TRBJ1-2 TRBV10-3 AISEGQSYGYT
. TRBJ1-1 TRBV6-5 ASSKTSTRNTEAF
. TRBJ2-1 TRBV7-6 ASSPRTPSSSGGEGEQF
. TRBJ2-1 TRBV6-1 ASSDRGRTNDEQF
few TRBJ1-4 TRBV27 ASSLSAGNFEKLF
. TRBJ2-5 TRBV7-9 ASRKRSRLAEDGETQY
. TRBJ2-7 TRBV4-1 ASSQRTATYEQY
once TRBJ1-5 TRBV27 ASSSSGTGYQPQH
. TRBJ2-3 TRBV5-5 ASGAGGGSDTQY
. TRBJ2-3 TRBV5-1 ASSSRDRATDTQY